The next 26 T cell receptor beta chains were all read from a single sample in a study of T cells in Graves' hyperthyroidism and ophthalmopathy. RNA transcripts yielded amplified TCR beta CDR3 regions. With the HTBI primer set, the TCR CDR3 went through a first round of RT-PCR. TCRdb analysed the multiplex PCR reads with MiXCR anew, one entry per CDR3 protein. The top ten clones hold approximately 16% of a sample with about 500,000 distinct CDR3 sequences, under 20% of them seen once. Sequencing was performed on blood. Receptors were obtained from a woman between 18 and 29 years old with Graves' ophthalmopathy.

The chain combines TRBV30 with TRBJ1-6, with TRBD1 matching 7 bases. Germline assignment: CDR1 GTSNPN and CDR2 SVGIG (reference sequence). This CDR3 has 16 residues. V trimming: 0 bases; J trimming: 8 bases; junction bases outside the gene matches: 10. CDR3 protein: CAWSVPGQGGYSPLHF. In DNA, the CDR3 is TGTGCCTGGAGTGTCCCCGGTCAAGGGGGCTATTCACCCCTCCACTTT.

In this sample, this clonotype turned up many times. This sequence joins TRBV6-1 and TRBJ2-7; weak D call: TRBD2 (6 bases). CDR3 size: 13 residues. Trimming pared 4 bases from V and 6 bases from J, leaving 13 bases between. The V gene's germline CDR1 is MNHNS and CDR2 SASEGT. Written as DNA, the CDR3 is TGTGCCAGCAGTGTTAGCGGCGCTCCCGAGCAGTACTTC. Translation: CASSVSGAPEQYF.

Ten or more counts support this clonotype. The chain couples TRBV3-1 to TRBJ2-7, with D possibly being TRBD1 or TRBD2 (5 bases each). Per germline, CDR1 LGHDT and CDR2 YNNKEL (reference sequence). Deletions cut 1 base from V and 3 bases from J, with 13 bases between. This CDR3 has 15 residues. CDR3 region: CASSQGPGRGYEQYF. The DNA for the CDR3 is TGTGCCAGCAGCCAAGGACCGGGACGGGGCTACGAGCAGTACTTC.

This clonotype was seen a few times. The V call is TRBV7-3, the J call TRBJ2-2, with 7 positions matching TRBD2. The CDR3 loop spans 17 amino acids. V lost 1 base to trimming and J lost 0 bases; unmatched junction nucleotides: 5. Germline-derived CDR1 and CDR2 are SGHTA and FQGTGA. In nucleotides, the CDR3 is TGTGCCAGCAGCTTAAGGGGGGGGGTCGCGAACACCGGGGAGCTGTTTTTT. It yields the protein CASSLRGGVANTGELFF.

This clonotype has ten or more counts. The chain recombines TRBV7-8 with TRBJ1-5; 8 positions match TRBD1. CDR1 is SGHVS and CDR2 is FQNEAQ in the germline V gene. This CDR3 comprises 16 residues. Trimming took 5 bases from V and 1 from J; bases not matched to a gene: 7. The CDR3 spells CASSPDRAASNQPQHF. The CDR3 DNA reads TGTGCCAGCAGCCCGGACAGGGCGGCGAGCAATCAGCCCCAGCATTTT. Based on the CDR3 plus reference TRBV7-8 and TRBJ1-5, the full variable domain is GAGVSQSPRYKVAKRGQDVALRCDPISGHVSLFWYQQALGQGPEFLTYFQNEAQLDKSGLPSDRFFAERPEGSVSTLKIQRTQQEDSAVYLCASSPDRAASNQPQHFGDGTRLSIL.

This clonotype was observed many times. The rearrangement links TRBV28 to TRBJ2-7; tentatively, D is TRBD1 or TRBD2 (5 bases each). Deletions cut 4 bases from V and 2 bases from J, with 12 bases between. This CDR3 spans 14 amino acids. Per germline, CDR1 MDHEN and CDR2 SYDVKM. As DNA, the CDR3 is TGTGCCAGCAGTTCAGGGACGGTAACCTACGAGCAGTACTTC. Translating gives CASSSGTVTYEQYF. The complete variable domain, with remaining parts taken from reference TRBV28 and TRBJ2-7, reads DVKVTQSSRYLVKRTGEKVFLECVQDMDHENMFWYRQDPGLGLRLIYFSYDVKMKEKGDIPEGYSVSREKKERFSLILESASTNQTSMYLCASSSGTVTYEQYFGPGTRLTVT.

The chain is built from TRBV10-3 and TRBJ1-5, with 10 positions matching TRBD1. CDR3 length equals 15 residues. J lost 6 bases, V lost 0 bases, and 2 bases had no gene match. Germline CDR1 is ENHRY and CDR2 is SYGVKD. CDR3 nucleotides: TGTGCCATCAGTGAGTCCGGGGACAGGGGTCAGCCCCAGCATTTT. Protein product: CAISESGDRGQPQHF.

The V call is TRBV7-9, the J call TRBJ1-1; 7 bases align to TRBD1. This CDR3 has 16 residues. In germline, CDR1 is SEHNR, CDR2 FQNEAQ (reference sequence). Trimming removed 4 bases from V and 2 bases from J; junction bases left unmatched: 10. CDR3 protein: CASSYLEDRDNTEAFF. In DNA form, the CDR3 reads TGTGCCAGCAGCTACCTCGAAGACAGGGATAACACTGAAGCTTTCTTT.

This clonotype showed up many times. The chain recombines TRBV2 with TRBJ1-2; D unclear. There are 14 residues in the CDR3. The V end lost 3 bases, the J end lost 7 bases, and 15 bases lay between the germline ends. Germline loops: CDR1 SNHLY, CDR2 FYNNEI. The CDR3 DNA sequence: TGTGCCAGCAGTGATCCCTATAATAGGTCTGGCTACACCTTC. The encoded protein is CASSDPYNRSGYTF.

This clonotype was observed at least ten times. This chain uses TRBV27 with TRBJ1-4; no clear D gene. Looked up from germline, CDR1 is MNHEY and CDR2 is SMNVEV (reference sequence). This CDR3 spans 16 amino acids. Trimming pared 6 bases from V and 0 bases from J, leaving 14 bases between. The chain's CDR3 is CASSHSPGATNEKLFF. The CDR3 coding sequence is TGTGCCAGCAGCCACTCACCCGGGGCAACTAATGAAAAACTGTTTTTT.

This clonotype was counted ten times or more. The genes are TRBV2 and TRBJ2-7; 9 bases are shared with TRBD2. V shed 1 base, J shed 2 bases, and the junction held 3 bases outside the gene matches. CDR1 is SNHLY, CDR2 FYNNEI, per germline. The CDR3 runs to 15 residues. Written as DNA, the CDR3 is TGTGCCAGCAGTGAAGGCGGGGGGGCCACCTACGAGCAGTACTTC. It yields the protein CASSEGGGATYEQYF.

This clonotype has more than one count but fewer than ten. The chain links TRBV7-9 to TRBJ2-3; D call uncertain. Germline CDR1 SEHNR, CDR2 FQNEAQ (reference sequence). The V end was cut by 2 bases, the J end by 2 bases, with 5 bases between. This CDR3 is 13 amino acids long. The CDR3 sequence: CASSLSDTDTQYF. In nucleotides, the CDR3 is TGTGCCAGCAGCTTATCGGACACAGATACGCAGTATTTT.

J is TRBJ2-5 and V is TRBV7-2, with TRBD2 as a possible D gene (6 bases). This CDR3 spans 15 amino acids. Germline lookup yields CDR1 SGHTA and CDR2 FQGNSA. Trimming left V 5 bases short and J 3 bases short, with 16 bases between. The CDR3 spells CASSLSGSTKETQYF. CDR3 DNA: TGTGCCAGCAGCCTCTCCGGGAGTACCAAAGAGACCCAGTACTTC.

A few counts support this clonotype. This chain joins TRBV19 and TRBJ1-5; D uncertain. Germline CDR1 and CDR2: LNHDA and SQIVND (reference sequence). The CDR3 is 15 residues long. V lost 6 bases and J 0 bases, leaving 12 bases between the germline ends. The CDR3 bases are TGTGCCAGTAGAGGACGGATTTATAGCAATCAGCCCCAGCATTTT. This gives the protein CASRGRIYSNQPQHF.

This clonotype was counted at least ten times. A read error may produce the germline difference seen at one junction end. The chain recombines TRBV27 with TRBJ1-5, with D possibly matching TRBD1 (5 bases). The CDR3 is 13 amino acids. Germline CDR1 reads MNHEY; CDR2 reads SMNVEV (reference sequence). CDR3 sequence (DNA): TGTGCCAGCAGTCCAGACAGTAATCGGCCCCAGCATTTT. Amino acids: CASSPDSNRPQHF.

This clonotype showed up just a few times. This chain connects TRBV7-2 to TRBJ1-5; D unclear. The CDR3 contains 15 residues. CDR1 is SGHTA, CDR2 FQGNSA, per germline. With 2 bases removed from V and 7 bases from J, the gap between germline ends came to 15 bases. The CDR3 DNA reads TGTGCCAGCAGCTTAAAAGGCCTGTCCGGCCAGCCCCAGCATTTT. Its protein is CASSLKGLSGQPQHF.

In its sample, this clonotype was seen many times. The chain carries TRBV10-3 and TRBJ2-7; 12 bases fit TRBD1. The CDR3 contains 15 residues. V trimming: 4 bases; J trimming: 6 bases; junction bases outside the gene matches: 7. Per germline, CDR1 ENHRY and CDR2 SYGVKD. Here the CDR3 DNA reads TGTGCCATCAGTGCCCTGGGACAGGGGGCGGGCGAGCAGTACTTC. Amino acids: CAISALGQGAGEQYF.

The gene calls are TRBV30 and TRBJ2-1; the match to TRBD2 covers 8 bases. Germline trimming cut 1 base from V and 0 bases from J; bases unmatched to any gene: 2. The CDR3 length is 15 residues. Germline lookup yields CDR1 GTSNPN and CDR2 SVGIG (reference sequence). CDR3: CAWSAGTSSYNEQFF. Here the CDR3 DNA reads TGTGCCTGGAGTGCCGGGACTAGCTCCTACAATGAGCAGTTCTTC.

This sequence joins TRBV2 and TRBJ1-5; 9 bases line up with TRBD1. Germline CDR1 SNHLY, CDR2 FYNNEI. The CDR3 is 13 residues long. V was pared by 7 bases and J by 12 bases, with 10 bases of the junction left unmatched. The chain's CDR3 is CASKDRGSTGQHF. In nucleotides, the CDR3 is TGTGCCAGCAAGGACAGGGGATCAACGGGCCAGCATTTT.

Ten or more counts support this clonotype. V usage is TRBV28 and J usage is TRBJ2-7; D not certain. Trimming cost V 1 base and J 5 bases, with 15 bases left between them. Germline V lookup: CDR1 MDHEN, CDR2 SYDVKM. The CDR3 is 15 amino acids. The CDR3 DNA is TGTGCCAGCAGTTTATACCTCAGGTCGGGCCACGAGCAGTACTTC. It yields the protein CASSLYLRSGHEQYF.

The rearrangement uses TRBV5-8 and TRBJ1-1; possible D gene TRBD1, 5 bases. Germline V gene data show CDR1 as SGHTS and CDR2 as YDEGEE. The CDR3 runs 13 residues. Trimming cost V 5 bases and J 11 bases, with 19 bases left between them. The CDR3 loop is CASRRYGGLGAFF. DNA of the CDR3: TGTGCCAGCAGAAGATACGGGGGTTTGGGGGCTTTCTTT.

This clonotype was detected ten times or more. V usage is TRBV27 and J usage is TRBJ1-5, with D unresolved. Between the trimmed V and J ends, which lost 4 bases and 5 bases, there was a span of 9 bases. The CDR3 has 13 amino acids. Germline assignment: CDR1 MNHEY and CDR2 SMNVEV (reference sequence). For the CDR3, the DNA is TGTGCCAGCAGTTACGCCAGAGATCAGCCCCAGCATTTT. Translating gives CASSYARDQPQHF.

This clonotype has a single count. The chain links TRBV27 to TRBJ2-7; D not certain. In germline, CDR1 is MNHEY, CDR2 SMNVEV (reference sequence). The CDR3 runs to 13 residues. Trimming took off 4 bases at V and 6 bases at J, with 13 bases between the two ends. CDR3 bases: TGTGCCAGCAGTTCCGGTGTCTTCCTCGAGCAGTACTTC. Translation: CASSSGVFLEQYF.

In its sample, this clonotype was seen a few times. This chain connects TRBV20-1 to TRBJ2-7; D gene unclear. Germline-derived CDR1 and CDR2 are DFQATT and SNEGSKA (reference sequence). V was cut by 0 bases and J by 2 bases, with 14 bases left in between. The CDR3 totals 15 residues. CDR3 coding DNA: TGCAGTGCTAGAGATCAGCTCGGTGACGCCTACGAGCAGTACTTC. Its protein is CSARDQLGDAYEQYF.

There are many counts of this clonotype. This CDR3 reads CASSPDGEGELFF. Written as DNA, the CDR3 is TGTGCCAGCAGCCCAGACGGGGAAGGAGAACTGTTTTTT. The rearrangement joins TRBV11-2 to TRBJ1-4; D call uncertain. CDR1 is SGHAT, CDR2 FQNNGV, per germline. This CDR3 contains 13 residues. V was clipped by 5 bases and J by 12 bases, with 16 bases between them.

The rearrangement joins TRBV10-3 to TRBJ1-1, with unresolved D. With 8 bases removed from V and 5 bases from J, the gap between germline ends came to 9 bases. The CDR3 is 11 residues long. The V gene's germline CDR1 is ENHRY and CDR2 SYGVKD. The CDR3 protein is CAIQGGTEAFF. CDR3 coding DNA: TGTGCCATCCAAGGAGGGACTGAAGCTTTCTTT.